Following are 20 T cell receptor beta chains from one sample sequenced in a study of T-cell reconstitution after alpha-beta-depleted transplantation in children (dated by TCRdb to about 2016). Receptor libraries were prepared by PCR. Sequencer: Illumina HiSeq 2500. Molecular barcoding was employed in the preparation of TCR libraries, with unique molecular identifiers being used to normalize TCRbeta repertoire quantification. TCRdb passed the public sequencing reads through fastp at Q25 and MiXCR, retaining productive beta sequences. CDR3 protein duplicates are merged, each entry listing the most common genes and DNA. This sample lists about 200,000 distinct CDR3 sequences; approximately 15% were detected once. Clones ranked in the top ten supply just under 45% of the sample. Explained via the paper, the treatment or condition label denotes: allogeneic hematopoietic cell transplantation with graft depleted of TCRalphabeta T cells and CD19 B cells.

This specimen consisted of PBMCs, mostly from graft donor cells, obtained 360 days after TCRalphabeta/CD19-depleted stem cell transplant. Source of these receptors: a male patient between 2 and 10 years old who had a stem cell transplant for acute lymphoblastic leukemia, so the T cells may come from the graft donor.

The chain links TRBV12-3 or TRBV12-4 to TRBJ2-1; D gene uncertain. V was shortened by 7 bases and J by 2 bases, with 9 bases between the two germline ends. The CDR3 consists of 13 residues. Here the CDR3 reads CASTERTYNEQFF. In DNA, the CDR3 is TGTGCCAGCACCGAGAGAACCTACAATGAGCAGTTCTTC.

This clonotype came up a few times. V gene TRBV4-3 combines with J gene TRBJ2-7; D possibly corresponds to TRBD1 (5 bases). The CDR3 spans 15 residues. From germline, CDR1 is LGHNA and CDR2 YSLEER. The ends were cut back, 0 bases at V and 4 bases at J, with 13 bases in the middle. CDR3 loop: CASSQETDTGYEQYF. For the CDR3, the DNA is TGCGCCAGCAGCCAAGAGACCGACACAGGATACGAGCAGTACTTC.

This clonotype showed up just a few times. The chain links TRBV27 to TRBJ2-7; 8 nucleotides align to TRBD2. CDR1 MNHEY and CDR2 SMNVEV come from the germline V gene (reference sequence). V shed 3 bases and J 3 bases; nucleotides not matched to a gene: 7. The CDR3 length is 15 residues. The DNA for the CDR3 is TGTGCCAGCAGTTTTAGCGGGGCCTTCTACTACGAGCAGTACTTC. The encoded protein is CASSFSGAFYYEQYF.

The chain links TRBV7-7 to TRBJ2-3, with TRBD2 matching over 7 bases. V lost 1 base, J lost 6 bases, and 7 bases stayed unmatched. This CDR3 has 15 residues. CDR1 SSHAT and CDR2 FNYEAQ come from the germline V gene (reference sequence). CDR3 coding DNA: TGTGCCAGCAGCTTAGGGCTAGCGGAGGGGGATACGCAGTATTTT. This sequence encodes CASSLGLAEGDTQYF.

This chain connects TRBV3-1 to TRBJ1-3; D unresolved. The germline V gene encodes CDR1 LGHDT and CDR2 YNNKEL (reference sequence). The CDR3 is 13 residues long. V was trimmed by 5 bases and J by 2 bases, leaving 7 bases between them. The CDR3 DNA reads TGTGCCAGCAGCTTAGAAACTGGAAACACCATATATTTT. This encodes CASSLETGNTIYF.

The J gene is TRBJ2-1, the V gene TRBV18, with 7 bases identical to TRBD2. Unmatched junction bases numbered 4, after V lost 4 bases and J lost 4 bases. Looked up from germline, CDR1 is KGHSH and CDR2 is LQKENI. The CDR3 is 14 residues long. The CDR3 is CASSQRGEYNEQFF. In DNA form, the CDR3 reads TGTGCCAGCTCACAACGGGGGGAGTACAATGAGCAGTTCTTC.

This clonotype was detected a few times. V is TRBV2 and J is TRBJ1-2; no definite D call. Per germline, CDR1 SNHLY and CDR2 FYNNEI. This CDR3 is built from 12 residues. Trimming cost V 8 bases and J 4 bases, with 11 bases left between them. CDR3 nucleotides: TGTGCCAGCTTGGGCGGGGTCTATGGCTACACCTTC. The encoded protein is CASLGGVYGYTF.

V gene TRBV12-3 or TRBV12-4 combines with J gene TRBJ2-7, with TRBD1 as a possible D gene (6 bases). The germline V and J ends were trimmed by 5 bases and 3 bases, with 14 bases remaining between them. The CDR3 is 14 amino acids. The CDR3 region is CASSPGTTGYEQYF. For the CDR3, the DNA is TGTGCCAGCAGTCCGGGGACAACAGGCTACGAGCAGTACTTC.

This chain connects TRBV7-2 to TRBJ2-2; D gene ambiguous. V was clipped by 5 bases and J by 4 bases, with 8 bases between them. The germline V gene encodes CDR1 SGHTA and CDR2 FQGNSA. This CDR3 is built from 13 residues. The CDR3 loop is CASSTRSTGELFF. CDR3 bases: TGTGCCAGCAGCACCCGGAGCACCGGGGAGCTGTTTTTT.

This clonotype was recorded a few times. The gene calls are TRBV7-2 and TRBJ2-3, with 7 bases fitting TRBD1. Germline CDR1 and CDR2: SGHTA and FQGNSA. With V trimmed by 2 bases and J by 2 bases, 4 bases remained unmatched. There are 15 residues in the CDR3. CDR3 amino acids: CASSLKGAHTDTQYF. In nucleotides, the CDR3 is TGTGCCAGCAGCTTAAAGGGGGCACACACAGATACGCAGTATTTT.

The rearrangement links TRBV29-1 to TRBJ1-4, with TRBD1 matching over 8 bases. This CDR3 is built from 13 residues. V shed 5 bases and J 7 bases; nucleotides not matched to a gene: 6. The germline CDR1 and CDR2 sequences are SQVTM and ANQGSEA. CDR3 coding DNA: TGCAGCGTTTCCGGGACAGGCACTGAAAAACTGTTTTTT. The encoded protein is CSVSGTGTEKLFF.

The chain carries TRBV5-1 and TRBJ1-1; 7 bases line up with TRBD1. Germline V gene data show CDR1 as SGHRS and CDR2 as YFSETQ. V was pared by 2 bases and J by 1 base, with 8 bases of the junction left unmatched. This CDR3 region has 16 residues. CDR3 in DNA: TGCGCCAGCAGCTTTCTTGGACAGGCGACGAACACTGAAGCTTTCTTT. Its translation is CASSFLGQATNTEAFF.

This sequence joins TRBV7-6 and TRBJ1-6; 8 bases fit TRBD1. Germline CDR1 reads SGHVS; CDR2 reads FNYEAQ. The CDR3 is 15 amino acids. Losses at the gene ends were 1 base for V and 9 bases for J; bases not matched to a gene: 5. CDR3 nucleotide sequence: TGTGCCAGCAGCTTAGACGGACAGGGAATTTCACCCCTCCACTTT. This encodes CASSLDGQGISPLHF.

CDR3 coding DNA: TGTGCCAGCAGCCCGCGGCGGGGAACGGGGGAGCAGTACTTC. Translated: CASSPRRGTGEQYF. The chain uses TRBV12-3 or TRBV12-4 and TRBJ2-7; perhaps TRBD2 as D (6 bases). The V end was cut by 6 bases, the J end by 7 bases, with 19 bases between. This CDR3 comprises 14 residues.

In this sample, this clonotype turned up a few times. The rearrangement joins TRBV10-3 to TRBJ2-4; D is uncertain. This CDR3 is 12 amino acids long. Looked up from germline, CDR1 is ENHRY and CDR2 is SYGVKD. With 4 bases removed from V and 5 bases from J, the gap between germline ends came to 6 bases. This CDR3 is CAISAEENIQYF. CDR3 sequence (DNA): TGTGCCATCAGTGCCGAAGAAAACATTCAGTACTTC.

This rearrangement joins TRBV6-1 to TRBJ2-5; 10 bases line up with TRBD1. V lost 6 bases and J lost 3; bases outside the gene matches: 7. The CDR3 covers 15 residues. Per germline, CDR1 MNHNS and CDR2 SASEGT. The CDR3 nucleotides are TGTGCCAGCAGGGGATCCGGGACAGGGGAAGAGACCCAGTACTTC. As protein: CASRGSGTGEETQYF.

This clonotype was observed a few times. The chain has TRBV10-3 and TRBJ1-1; perhaps TRBD1 as D (5 bases). Germline V gives CDR1 ENHRY, CDR2 SYGVKD. V was pared by 3 bases and J by 11 bases, with 13 bases between. CDR3 length: 12 amino acids. DNA of the CDR3: TGTGCCATCAGTGATTTAGCCGGGGGGGCTTTCTTT. This sequence encodes CAISDLAGGAFF.

This clonotype was seen a few times. In DNA, the CDR3 is TGTGCCAGCAGCTTGGAGGCTACCCTCACAGATACGCAGTATTTT. Its translation is CASSLEATLTDTQYF. The chain is built from TRBV5-4 and TRBJ2-3; no clear D gene. The CDR3 contains 15 residues. Germline loops: CDR1 SGHNT, CDR2 YYREEE (reference sequence). Between the trimmed V and J ends, which lost 0 bases and 2 bases, there was a span of 10 bases. The entire variable domain, with the rest obtained from reference TRBV5-4 and TRBJ2-3, is as follows: ETGVTQSPTHLIKTRGQQVTLRCSSQSGHNTVSWYQQALGQGPQFIFQYYREEENGRGNFPPRFSGLQFPNYSSELNVNALELDDSALYLCASSLEATLTDTQYFGPGTRLTVL.

This clonotype was counted many times. The chain employs TRBV12-3 or TRBV12-4 and TRBJ2-7; a possible D gene is TRBD1 (6 bases). The V end was cut by 4 bases, the J end by 2 bases, with 12 bases between. CDR3 length: 14 residues. The CDR3 bases are TGTGCCAGCAGTTACTGGGGGCTCACCTACGAGCAGTACTTC. As protein: CASSYWGLTYEQYF.

This clonotype has more than one count but fewer than ten. The rearrangement joins TRBV5-1 to TRBJ2-7; D remains ambiguous. This CDR3 region has 13 residues. From germline, CDR1 is SGHRS and CDR2 YFSETQ. V shed 0 bases and J shed 6 bases, with 10 bases lying between them. Here the CDR3 DNA reads TGCGCCAGCAGCTTGGAGGTGCCCCTCGAGCAGTACTTC. Residues: CASSLEVPLEQYF. Drawing the rest from reference TRBV5-1 and TRBJ2-7, the complete variable domain is KAGVTQTPRYLIKTRGQQVTLSCSPISGHRSVSWYQQTPGQGLQFLFEYFSETQRNKGNFPGRFSGRQFSNSRSEMNVSTLELGDSALYLCASSLEVPLEQYFGPGTRLTVT.